The 23 T cell receptor beta chains below all came from one sample that was sequenced in a study of T cells after yellow fever vaccination. TCRdb reprocessed the 5' RACE reads with MiXCR, giving one entry per CDR3 protein. The sample consists of fewer than 400,000 distinct CDR3 sequences, around a tenth of them appearing once. The input for sequencing was CD4+ T cells sorted from PBMCs, taken 45 days after the yellow fever booster vaccination. All receptors come from a man aged 18 to 30 who received the YFV17D yellow fever vaccine.

The chain combines TRBV11-2 with TRBJ1-2; maybe TRBD1 (5 bases). CDR1 is SGHAT, CDR2 FQNNGV, per germline. The CDR3 has 16 residues. Trimming left V 0 bases short and J 8 bases short, with 19 bases between. CDR3 bases: TGTGCCAGCAGCTTAGATGGTAGCTTGTGGAGGGGCGGCTACACCTTC. Amino acids: CASSLDGSLWRGGYTF.

A single count supports this clonotype. The chain carries TRBV18 and TRBJ1-3; TRBD1 aligns across 7 bases. CDR1 is KGHSH and CDR2 is LQKENI in the germline V gene. CDR3 length: 16 residues. The V segment lost 2 bases and the J segment 0 bases; nucleotides outside the gene matches: 4. The CDR3 region has the DNA TGTGCCAGCTCACCAGACAGGGCTTGCTCTGGAAACACCATATATTTT. The encoded protein is CASSPDRACSGNTIYF.

This clonotype was observed many times. The chain combines TRBV7-9 with TRBJ2-5; D remains unclear. Trimming removed 3 bases at V and 3 bases at J, with 8 bases between. CDR3 length equals 13 residues. The germline gives CDR1 SEHNR, CDR2 FQNEAQ (reference sequence). In nucleotides, the CDR3 is TGTGCCAGCAGCTTTGGAGCAGAAGAGACCCAGTACTTC. As protein: CASSFGAEETQYF.

The gene calls are TRBV19 and TRBJ2-3; perhaps TRBD2 as D (5 bases). The CDR3 runs to 11 residues. V lost 11 bases to trimming and J lost 3 bases, with 9 bases between them. Germline loops: CDR1 LNHDA, CDR2 SQIVND (reference sequence). This chain's CDR3 is CAVRGTDTQYF. CDR3 DNA sequence: TGTGCCGTTCGGGGAACAGATACGCAGTATTTT.

The chain combines TRBV4-2 with TRBJ2-5, with TRBD2 matching over 7 bases. The trim removed 4 bases at V and 4 bases at J, leaving 12 bases unmatched. Germline values: CDR1 LGHNA, CDR2 YNFKEQ. There are 16 residues in the CDR3. In DNA, the CDR3 is TGTGCCAGCAGCCGAGAGACCGGGACTACACTAGAGACCCAGTACTTC. Its protein is CASSRETGTTLETQYF.

V and J are TRBV19 and TRBJ2-5; D remains unclear. The CDR3 has 13 residues. Trimming cost V 9 bases and J 2 bases, with 13 bases left between them. Germline V gene lookup returns CDR1 LNHDA and CDR2 SQIVND (reference sequence). The CDR3 DNA is TGTGCCAGCAGCCAGACGGGTCAAGAGACCCAGTACTTC. This gives the protein CASSQTGQETQYF.

The chain carries TRBV12-3 or TRBV12-4 and TRBJ2-5; 7 bases are a match to TRBD2. The CDR3 is 13 amino acids. The J segment lost 4 bases and the V segment lost 4 bases, leaving 3 bases of the junction unmatched. The CDR3 nucleotides are TGTGCCAGCAGTTCTCCGGGAGGAGAGACCCAGTACTTC. Translated: CASSSPGGETQYF.

This clonotype was recorded a few times. The V call is TRBV6-2 or TRBV6-3, the J call TRBJ1-1; tentatively, D is TRBD1 (5 bases). Germline CDR1 MNHEY, CDR2 SVGEGT. CDR3 length: 16 amino acids. Deletions cut 6 bases from V and 5 bases from J, with 22 bases between. The DNA for the CDR3 is TGTGCCAGCAGGCGGGGCGGCGGGGCGTCCTATACTGAAGCTTTCTTT. The encoded protein is CASRRGGGASYTEAFF.

The CDR3 here is CASSLGQGVTDTQYF. The CDR3 nucleotides are TGTGCCAGCAGTTTGGGACAGGGTGTAACAGATACGCAGTATTTT. This rearrangement joins TRBV12-3 or TRBV12-4 to TRBJ2-3, with 9 bases identical to TRBD1. This CDR3 comprises 15 residues. V gave up 3 bases and J gave up 3 bases; unmatched junction bases: 4.

The chain uses TRBV25-1 and TRBJ1-3; no definite D call. Between the trimmed V and J ends, which lost 3 bases and 3 bases, there was a span of 12 bases. The CDR3 consists of 15 residues. CDR1 is MGHDK and CDR2 is SYGVNS in the germline V gene. The CDR3 loop is CASSDDRSRGNTIYF. The CDR3 region has the DNA TGTGCCAGCAGTGATGACCGGTCCCGTGGAAACACCATATATTTT.

This clonotype has at least ten counts. This sequence joins TRBV6-2 or TRBV6-3 and TRBJ1-5; perhaps TRBD1 as D (5 bases). This CDR3 region has 13 residues. The germline CDR1 and CDR2 sequences are MNHEY and SVGEGT. The V gene lost 2 bases and the J gene lost 7 bases, with 9 bases spanning the gap. The CDR3 protein is CASSYEGKQPQHF. In DNA, the CDR3 is TGTGCCAGCAGTTACGAGGGGAAACAGCCCCAGCATTTT.

The table lists this clonotype with a few counts. The chain recombines TRBV2 with TRBJ2-6, with D tentatively TRBD2 (5 bases). Germline CDR1 SNHLY, CDR2 FYNNEI. The CDR3 is made up of 15 amino acids. Trimming shortened V by 11 bases and J by 3 bases, and 17 bases separated the two germline ends. CDR3 region: CASRGFPVGANVLTF. The CDR3, as DNA: TGTGCCTCCCGAGGGTTCCCAGTTGGGGCCAACGTCCTGACTTTC. Looking up the rest from reference TRBV2 and TRBJ2-6 gives the full variable domain: EPEVTQTPSHQVTQMGQEVILRCVPISNHLYFYWYRQILGQKVEFLVSFYNNEISEKSEIFDDQFSVERPDGSNFTLKIRSTKLEDSAMYFCASRGFPVGANVLTFGAGSRLTVL.

The CDR3 spells CASSSATTPVFF. The CDR3 DNA reads as TGTGCCAGCAGCAGTGCGACAACCCCCGTATTCTTC. The V gene is TRBV7-2, the J gene TRBJ2-1; D is ambiguous. This CDR3 is built from 12 residues. In germline, CDR1 is SGHTA, CDR2 FQGNSA. V dropped 5 bases and J dropped 16 bases, with 18 bases sitting between them.

The V and J genes are TRBV20-1 and TRBJ2-2; D ambiguous. Germline CDR1 is DFQATT and CDR2 is SNEGSKA (reference sequence). The V end was cut by 6 bases, the J end by 1 base, with 15 bases between. The CDR3 loop spans 15 amino acids. CDR3 loop: CSADGPGVNTGELFF. CDR3 in DNA: TGCAGTGCGGATGGTCCAGGAGTGAACACCGGGGAGCTGTTTTTT.

This clonotype was seen a few times. The V and J genes are TRBV2 and TRBJ1-1; 7 bases align to TRBD1. The V and J ends lost 7 bases and 1 base, in that order; junction bases with no gene match: 9. Germline V gives CDR1 SNHLY, CDR2 FYNNEI. This CDR3 spans 15 amino acids. CDR3 sequence: CASNRQGGGNTEAFF. As DNA, the CDR3 is TGTGCCAGCAACCGACAGGGCGGGGGGAACACTGAAGCTTTCTTT.

This clonotype was counted many times. This chain uses TRBV7-2 with TRBJ2-2; D uncertain. The CDR3 consists of 14 residues. The V gene's germline CDR1 is SGHTA and CDR2 FQGNSA. The V and J ends lost 3 bases and 3 bases respectively, with 8 bases between them. CDR3 nucleotides: TGTGCCAGCAGCTTTGGCTGGGACACCGGGGAGCTGTTTTTT. This translates into CASSFGWDTGELFF.

CDR3 sequence reads: CASSFSGPYEQYF. As DNA, the CDR3 is TGTGCCAGCAGTTTTAGTGGTCCCTACGAGCAGTACTTC. The chain uses TRBV12-3 or TRBV12-4 and TRBJ2-7; D is uncertain. The germline V and J ends were trimmed by 3 bases and 2 bases, with 8 bases remaining between them. The CDR3 spans 13 residues.

This clonotype was detected only a few times. This chain connects TRBV6-5 to TRBJ1-2; 8 bases line up with TRBD1. The CDR3 consists of 15 residues. Germline V gives CDR1 MNHEY, CDR2 SVGAGI. Germline trimming cut 3 bases from V and 8 bases from J; bases unmatched to any gene: 11. The DNA of the CDR3 is TGTGCCAGCAGTTATTGGGACAGGAGTGATGGGGGCTACACCTTC. Residues: CASSYWDRSDGGYTF.

This clonotype has a count of ten or more. CDR3 nucleotides: TGTGCCAGCAGCTTGTGGGGAAACATTCAGTACTTC. Translated: CASSLWGNIQYF. The rearrangement uses TRBV5-6 and TRBJ2-4; no firm D call. Germline-derived CDR1 and CDR2 are SGHDT and YYEEEE. The ends were cut back, 1 base at V and 6 bases at J, with 5 bases in the middle. CDR3 length: 12 residues.

This clonotype has more than one count but fewer than ten. The rearrangement uses TRBV5-6 and TRBJ2-5; D call uncertain. This CDR3 is 13 amino acids long. The V end lost 4 bases, the J end lost 6 bases, and 13 bases lay between the germline ends. CDR1 is SGHDT and CDR2 is YYEEEE in the germline V gene. The CDR3 loop is CASSKLGAQTQYF. The CDR3 coding sequence is TGTGCCAGCAGCAAGCTGGGCGCACAGACCCAGTACTTC.

This clonotype was seen more than once but under ten times. The chain has TRBV20-1 and TRBJ2-1, with D maybe TRBD2 (5 bases). CDR3 length: 14 residues. The germline V gene has CDR1 DFQATT and CDR2 SNEGSKA (reference sequence). V was shortened by 4 bases and J by 6 bases, with 16 bases between the two germline ends. The CDR3 sequence is CSAKFGVWGNEQFF. The CDR3 region has the DNA TGCAGTGCTAAGTTCGGGGTTTGGGGCAATGAGCAGTTCTTC.

This clonotype was picked up a small number of times. The V call is TRBV7-2, the J call TRBJ2-7; D might be TRBD1 (5 bases). The ends were cut back, 6 bases at V and 2 bases at J, with 14 bases in the middle. The CDR3 totals 14 residues. Looked up from germline, CDR1 is SGHTA and CDR2 is FQGNSA. The CDR3 sequence is CASREDRDTYEQYF. As DNA, the CDR3 is TGTGCCAGCAGGGAAGACAGAGATACCTACGAGCAGTACTTC.

The chain recombines TRBV6-5 with TRBJ2-5, with D possibly called TRBD1 or TRBD2 (5 bases each). Germline-derived CDR1 and CDR2 are MNHEY and SVGAGI. Trimming shortened V by 5 bases and J by 2 bases, and 12 bases separated the two germline ends. This CDR3 comprises 14 residues. The CDR3 nucleotides are TGTGCCAGCAGTCGGGGACCGCCGCAAGAGACCCAGTACTTC. Translating gives CASSRGPPQETQYF.